This T cell receptor (beta chain) was recorded in a study of early T cells in non-severe SARS-CoV-2 infection. Findings and limits, study-wide: Database matching using VDJdb favored anti-spike CD8 responses, with private and CD4 specificities left missing.

TCRdb re-analysed the 5' RACE reads in MiXCR, keeping a single row per CDR3 protein. The data hold tens of thousands of distinct CDR3 sequences, with less than 6.5% observed a single time. Germline loops: CDR1 SGHRS, CDR2 YFSETQ. The V end was cut by 0 bases, the J end by 8 bases, with 11 bases between. The CDR3 is made up of 13 amino acids. This clonotype showed up just a few times. The antigen remains unidentified. The TCR comes from an adult who was a healthcare worker with PCR-confirmed SARS-CoV-2 infection or an uninfected control (not recorded which). The V and J genes are TRBV5-1 and TRBJ1-2; D is undetermined. Sequencing input: whole blood. The CDR3 sequence: CASSLDGFRGYTF. The DNA of the CDR3 is TGCGCCAGCAGCTTGGATGGGTTTAGAGGCTACACCTTC.